Below, 30 T cell receptor beta chains from the same sample are listed, as sequenced in a study of blood T cell repertoires in COVID-19. Generated by immunoSEQ multiplex PCR, the TCRdb table keeps only in-frame clones and is missing some. Of around 120,000 clones detected, around 90% appear once; the ten largest clones hold 3.8%. Sequencing was performed on peripheral blood. The receptors were gathered from a woman aged 60 to 75 with COVID-19, enrolled during active disease.

The rearrangement joins TRBV7-3 to TRBJ2-3; 10 nucleotides align to TRBD2. The germline V gene encodes CDR1 SGHTA and CDR2 FQGTGA. With V trimmed by 5 bases and J by 1 base, 6 bases remained unmatched. This CDR3 is 16 amino acids long. CDR3 loop: CASSTGLAEGTDTQYF. Here the CDR3 DNA reads TGTGCCAGCAGCACCGGACTAGCGGAGGGCACAGATACGCAGTATTTT.

This clone was seen a single time. The V gene is TRBV7-2, the J gene TRBJ1-6, with D unresolved. Trimming took 8 bases from V and 5 from J, leaving 16 bases between them. The CDR3 runs 15 residues. Per germline, CDR1 SGHTA and CDR2 FQGNSA. The CDR3 is CASRPRGKNNSPLHF. Written as DNA, the CDR3 is TGTGCCAGCCGGCCCCGCGGGAAAAATAATTCACCCCTCCACTTT.

The V gene is TRBV5-6, the J gene TRBJ1-1, with D unresolved. Germline V lookup: CDR1 SGHDT, CDR2 YYEEEE. The CDR3 totals 14 residues. The V end lost 0 bases, the J end lost 4 bases, and 10 bases lay between the germline ends. The CDR3 nucleotides read TGTGCCAGCAGCTTGGCTTCTGGAGGCACTGAAGCTTTCTTT. Encoded protein: CASSLASGGTEAFF.

The V gene is TRBV7-9, the J gene TRBJ1-2; D is unresolved. V was clipped by 1 base and J by 4 bases, with 10 bases between them. The CDR3 sequence is 14 residues long. Germline V gives CDR1 SEHNR, CDR2 FQNEAQ (reference sequence). In DNA, the CDR3 is TGTGCCAGCAGCTTAGTCCTGGCCGCCTATGGCTACACCTTC. Translation: CASSLVLAAYGYTF.

The CDR3 DNA follows: TGTGCCAGTACTCCGGGACAGGGGTATATCGGGGAGCTGTTTTTT. Its translation is CASTPGQGYIGELFF. The genes are TRBV6-6 and TRBJ2-2; 10 bases agree with TRBD1. V gave up 9 bases and J gave up 7 bases; unmatched junction bases: 11. The CDR3 is 15 amino acids. Germline assignment: CDR1 MNHNY and CDR2 SVGAGI (reference sequence).

CDR3 bases: TGTGCCAGCAGTCGGGACAGTCCTGAAGCTTTCTTT. This sequence encodes CASSRDSPEAFF. This sequence joins TRBV12-3 or TRBV12-4 and TRBJ1-1; 7 bases are a match to TRBD1. Trimming cost V 5 bases and J 6 bases; bases outside gene matches: 3. The CDR3 totals 12 residues.

The J gene is TRBJ1-6, the V gene TRBV9; 11 positions match TRBD1. Germline V lookup: CDR1 SGDLS, CDR2 YYNGEE. V trimming: 4 bases; J trimming: 9 bases; junction bases outside the gene matches: 6. CDR3 length: 15 amino acids. The CDR3 loop is CASSPGDRGGSPLHF. Written as DNA, the CDR3 is TGTGCCAGCAGCCCAGGGGACAGGGGGGGTTCACCCCTCCACTTT.

The chain couples TRBV19 to TRBJ1-1; no reliable D call. The CDR3 contains 13 residues. Germline V lookup: CDR1 LNHDA, CDR2 SQIVND (reference sequence). V lost 6 bases and J lost 1, with 9 bases in between. CDR3: CASRGPGNTEAFF. The DNA of the CDR3 is TGTGCCAGTAGAGGCCCGGGGAACACTGAAGCTTTCTTT.

Only one count was recorded for this clone. The genes are TRBV19 and TRBJ1-2; 8 positions match TRBD1. V lost 3 bases, J lost 7 bases, and 4 bases stayed unmatched. Germline values: CDR1 LNHDA, CDR2 SQIVND (reference sequence). There are 13 residues in the CDR3. The CDR3, as DNA: TGTGCCAGTAGTATTCAGGGGGCGCTTGGCTACACCTTC. Its translation: CASSIQGALGYTF.

V and J are TRBV19 and TRBJ1-1; D possibly corresponds to TRBD1 (5 bases). CDR3 length: 13 residues. Looked up from germline, CDR1 is LNHDA and CDR2 is SQIVND (reference sequence). The V end was cut by 3 bases, the J end by 5 bases, with 10 bases between. This chain's CDR3 is CASSIQAGTEAFF. The CDR3 DNA reads TGTGCCAGTAGTATCCAGGCAGGGACTGAAGCTTTCTTT.

The V call is TRBV7-3, the J call TRBJ2-1; perhaps TRBD2 as D (6 bases). The CDR3 has 14 amino acids. Germline V gene lookup returns CDR1 SGHTA and CDR2 FQGTGA. Trimming pared 7 bases from V and 0 bases from J, leaving 10 bases between. The CDR3 coding sequence is TGTGCCAGCACGGCCGGGAGCTCCTACAATGAGCAGTTCTTC. Its protein product is CASTAGSSYNEQFF.

This rearrangement joins TRBV12-3 or TRBV12-4 to TRBJ2-1, with D unresolved. CDR3 length: 13 residues. V dropped 6 bases and J dropped 7 bases, with 13 bases sitting between them. CDR3 sequence (DNA): TGTGCCAGCAGAATTCGGCAACAGAATGAGCAGTTCTTC. It encodes CASRIRQQNEQFF.

This rearrangement joins TRBV19 to TRBJ1-4; D unclear. The CDR3 is 14 amino acids. Germline loops: CDR1 LNHDA, CDR2 SQIVND (reference sequence). V was cut by 3 bases and J by 4 bases, with 9 bases left in between. The DNA for the CDR3 is TGTGCCAGTAGTATTGGGCAGTATAATGAAAAACTGTTTTTT. Protein sequence: CASSIGQYNEKLFF. The complete variable domain, with remaining parts taken from reference TRBV19 and TRBJ1-4, reads DGGITQSPKYLFRKEGQNVTLSCEQNLNHDAMYWYRQDPGQGLRLIYYSQIVNDFQKGDIAEGYSVSREKKESFPLTVTSAQKNPTAFYLCASSIGQYNEKLFFGSGTQLSVL.

CDR3 residues: CASSYGRGGHNEQFF. In DNA form, the CDR3 reads TGTGCCAGCAGTTACGGTCGGGGGGGCCACAATGAGCAGTTCTTC. The chain uses TRBV6-5 and TRBJ2-1; 8 bases map to TRBD2. CDR1 MNHEY and CDR2 SVGAGI come from the germline V gene. There are 15 residues in the CDR3. V lost 2 bases and J lost 5; bases outside the gene matches: 5.

This clone was counted between two and nine times. The chain carries TRBV27 and TRBJ1-2, with 10 bases identical to TRBD1. V lost 8 bases, J lost 8 bases, and 11 bases stayed unmatched. The CDR3 covers 14 residues. Per the germline V gene, CDR1 is MNHEY and CDR2 is SMNVEV (reference sequence). CDR3 sequence (DNA): TGTGCCAGCCGCTCGACAGGGGGCGCTCAGGGCTACACCTTC. It specifies CASRSTGGAQGYTF.

This chain connects TRBV9 to TRBJ2-3; D is undetermined. V was trimmed by 8 bases and J by 0 bases, leaving 13 bases between them. The length of the CDR3 is 14 residues. CDR1 and CDR2 from the germline V gene are SGDLS and YYNGEE. The CDR3 bases are TGTGCCAGTAACAGAGCCCCTAGCACAGATACGCAGTATTTT. Its protein is CASNRAPSTDTQYF.

This clone was detected only a few times. J is TRBJ1-5 and V is TRBV11-2, with a possible D match to TRBD1 (5 bases). Germline V gene lookup returns CDR1 SGHAT and CDR2 FQNNGV. The CDR3 has 13 amino acids. V gave up 5 bases and J gave up 3 bases, with 8 bases separating them. The CDR3 bases are TGTGCCAGCAGCCTGGGGCCCAATCAGCCCCAGCATTTT. Its protein is CASSLGPNQPQHF. The variable domain in full, with the rest retrieved from reference TRBV11-2 and TRBJ1-5, is EAGVAQSPRYKIIEKRQSVAFWCNPISGHATLYWYQQILGQGPKLLIQFQNNGVVDDSQLPKDRFSAERLKGVDSTLKIQPAKLEDSAVYLCASSLGPNQPQHFGDGTRLSIL.

The rearrangement uses TRBV24-1 and TRBJ2-7; D is perhaps TRBD2 (5 bases). The V gene's germline CDR1 is KGHDR and CDR2 SFDVKD. The germline V and J ends were trimmed by 3 bases and 3 bases, with 14 bases remaining between them. The CDR3 consists of 15 residues. In nucleotides, the CDR3 is TGTGCCACCAGTGATCCTTCGGGAATAGTCTACGAGCAGTACTTC. It is translated as CATSDPSGIVYEQYF.

V usage is TRBV7-9 and J usage is TRBJ2-7, with a possible D match to TRBD2 (6 bases). The CDR3 contains 14 residues. The V end lost 5 bases, the J end lost 2 bases, and 13 bases lay between the germline ends. The V gene's germline CDR1 is SEHNR and CDR2 FQNEAQ (reference sequence). In DNA, the CDR3 is TGTGCCAGCAGCCGGGGGAGCAGTACCTACGAGCAGTACTTC. It specifies CASSRGSSTYEQYF.

This clone occurred a few times. This chain uses TRBV20-1 with TRBJ2-7, with a possible D match to TRBD1 (5 bases). From germline, CDR1 is DFQATT and CDR2 SNEGSKA (reference sequence). This CDR3 is 11 amino acids long. Trimming took 4 bases from V and 6 from J, leaving 10 bases between them. The CDR3 region is CSAIAGIEQYF. The CDR3, as DNA: TGCAGTGCTATAGCAGGGATCGAGCAGTACTTC.

The chain uses TRBV4-2 and TRBJ1-1; weak D call: TRBD1 (5 bases). CDR1 is LGHNA and CDR2 is YNFKEQ in the germline V gene. CDR3 length: 17 amino acids. V gave up 4 bases and J gave up 4 bases, with 22 bases separating them. The CDR3 region is CASSRSHTGLGGTEAFF. The CDR3 DNA reads TGTGCCAGCAGCCGAAGCCACACGGGGCTCGGGGGCACTGAAGCTTTCTTT.

The CDR3 nucleotides are TGTGCCAGCAGCGCGGACAGGCTGTTTTTT. Translation gives CASSADRLFF. The chain links TRBV12-3 or TRBV12-4 to TRBJ1-4; 7 bases match TRBD1. The V and J ends lost 6 bases and 14 bases, in that order; junction bases with no gene match: 3. The CDR3 loop spans 10 amino acids.

V gene TRBV4-3 combines with J gene TRBJ1-6; 8 bases agree with TRBD1. The CDR3 is 15 residues long. CDR1 and CDR2 (germline): LGHNA, YSLEER. The junction had 5 bases not matched to a gene; V was cut back by 3 bases and J by 7 bases. The CDR3 protein is CASSHADRDNSPLHF. The CDR3 coding sequence is TGCGCCAGCAGCCACGCGGACAGGGACAATTCACCCCTCCACTTT.

J is TRBJ1-2 and V is TRBV6-1; D not resolved. The germline CDR1 and CDR2 sequences are MNHNS and SASEGT. The CDR3 extends over 16 amino acids. Trimming removed 0 bases at V and 1 base at J, with 12 bases between. The CDR3 region is CASSEAPAGDNYGYTF. CDR3 coding DNA: TGTGCCAGCAGTGAAGCCCCGGCAGGTGATAACTATGGCTACACCTTC.

The CDR3 loop reads CASSDRDRGFSGANVLTF. In DNA form, the CDR3 reads TGTGCCAGCAGCGACAGGGACAGGGGGTTTTCTGGGGCCAACGTCCTGACTTTC. J is TRBJ2-6 and V is TRBV16; 11 nucleotides agree with TRBD1. Germline CDR1 and CDR2: KGHSY and FQNENV. The CDR3 is 18 amino acids. The V gene end was trimmed by 5 bases and the J gene end by 1 base; junction bases not matched to a gene: 7.

This clone has more than one count but fewer than ten. The CDR3 reads CSAGQGGPNEKLFF. The CDR3 DNA follows: TGCAGCGCTGGACAGGGGGGGCCTAATGAAAAACTGTTTTTT. The V and J genes are TRBV29-1 and TRBJ1-4; 10 nucleotides align to TRBD1. This CDR3 comprises 14 residues. V was clipped by 7 bases and J by 3 bases; unmatched bases: 5. Germline V lookup: CDR1 SQVTM, CDR2 ANQGSEA.

This rearrangement joins TRBV19 to TRBJ2-2, with D possibly TRBD2 on 6 matching bases. The germline V and J ends were trimmed by 3 bases and 5 bases, with 13 bases remaining between them. This CDR3 has 15 amino acids. Germline V CDR1 and CDR2: LNHDA, SQIVND (reference sequence). CDR3 loop: CASSISFRGTGELFF. As DNA, the CDR3 is TGTGCCAGTAGTATTTCCTTTCGGGGGACCGGGGAGCTGTTTTTT.

The CDR3 DNA reads TGTGCCACCTCACGGGGCGGCGGGGGTGAGCAGTTCTTC. Its translation: CATSRGGGGEQFF. The chain recombines TRBV24-1 with TRBJ2-1; 7 bases map to TRBD2. Germline CDR1 is KGHDR and CDR2 is SFDVKD. This CDR3 is 13 amino acids long. V was pared by 9 bases and J by 9 bases, with 10 bases of the junction left unmatched.

The chain couples TRBV19 to TRBJ1-5; TRBD1 matches 10 bases. The CDR3 is made up of 15 amino acids. Germline V gene data show CDR1 as LNHDA and CDR2 as SQIVND (reference sequence). V dropped 4 bases and J dropped 5; count of bases not matched to a gene: 5. The CDR3 coding sequence is TGTGCCAGTAGTACCACCGGACAGGGGGATCAGCCCCAGCATTTT. It specifies CASSTTGQGDQPQHF.

V gene TRBV28 combines with J gene TRBJ1-4; D possibly corresponds to TRBD1 (5 bases). Germline V CDR1 and CDR2: MDHEN, SYDVKM. Trimming left V 7 bases short and J 5 bases short, with 14 bases between. The CDR3 consists of 14 residues. This CDR3 reads CASTWGGPNEKLFF. CDR3 DNA: TGTGCCAGCACCTGGGGGGGACCCAATGAAAAACTGTTTTTT.